This T cell receptor (beta chain) was found in a study of CD8 T cells in ankylosing spondylitis. Quantitative 5'-RACE with molecular barcodes produced the TCR beta libraries. A single record per CDR3 protein comes from TCRdb applying MiXCR to the 5' RACE reads. The sample includes 700,000 or so distinct CDR3 sequences, 19% of them seen just once. V was pared by 6 bases and J by 4 bases, with 9 bases of the junction left unmatched. The CDR3 consists of 15 residues. Germline V gene lookup returns CDR1 KGHSH and CDR2 LQKENI. Worth noting for this clonotype: The antigen remains undetermined.

The study, taken as a whole, reports: Earlier studies detected some motif variants in reactive arthritis synovial fluid and blood. Researchers report that disease-linked clones proved CD8+ and relatively rare in peripheral blood. The authors reported significant enrichment of disease-linked clones in matched ankylosing spondylitis synovial fluid. A TCR beta motif made of fewer than ten highly homologous variants seemed typical of ankylosing spondylitis blood.

The sample consisted of blood, either unsorted or a sorted T cell fraction (not recorded which). This receptor was identified in a male donor with ankylosing spondylitis. J is TRBJ1-3 and V is TRBV18; TRBD1 agrees at 7 bases. The CDR3 DNA is TGTGCCAGCTCTCAACGACAGGGATCGGGAAACACCATATATTTT. The encoded protein is CASSQRQGSGNTIYF.